The present T cell receptor beta chain was sequenced within a study of blood T cells in healthy people across ages. Germline CDR1 DFQATT, CDR2 SNEGSKA (reference sequence). The CDR3 is 14 amino acids. For the second PCR, which ran for 7 to 11 cycles, a sample-barcoded 5' primer and a J-beta primer mix were used. TCRdb redid the calling of the 5' RACE reads with MiXCR, one entry per CDR3 protein. The sample yields just over 1 million distinct CDR3 sequences, more than 35% seen once. This sequence was found in a woman aged 55-69 years in good health. Material for sequencing was blood. J is TRBJ2-7 and V is TRBV20-1; the match to TRBD2 covers 8 bases. Judging by the DNA end, TRBJ2-5 fits better; the J call may be wrong. In nucleotides, the CDR3 is TGCAGTGCTAGAGATGGTAGCGGGACCGAGACCCAGTACTTC. Its translation: CSARDGSGTETQYF.